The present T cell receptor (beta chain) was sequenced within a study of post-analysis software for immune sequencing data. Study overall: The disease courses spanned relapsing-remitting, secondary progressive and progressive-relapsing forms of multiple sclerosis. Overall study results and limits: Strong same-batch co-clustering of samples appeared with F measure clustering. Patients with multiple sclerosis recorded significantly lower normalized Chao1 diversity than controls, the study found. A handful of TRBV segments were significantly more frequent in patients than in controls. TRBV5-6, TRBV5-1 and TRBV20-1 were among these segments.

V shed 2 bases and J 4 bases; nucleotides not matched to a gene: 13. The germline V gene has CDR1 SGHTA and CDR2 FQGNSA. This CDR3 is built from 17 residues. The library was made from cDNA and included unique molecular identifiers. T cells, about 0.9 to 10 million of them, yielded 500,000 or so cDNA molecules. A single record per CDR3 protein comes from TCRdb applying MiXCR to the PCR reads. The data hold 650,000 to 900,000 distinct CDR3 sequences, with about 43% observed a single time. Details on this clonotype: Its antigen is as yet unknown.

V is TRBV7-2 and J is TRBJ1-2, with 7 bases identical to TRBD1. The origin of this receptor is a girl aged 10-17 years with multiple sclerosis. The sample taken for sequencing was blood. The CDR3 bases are TGTGCCAGCAGCTTACAGACAGGGAAGATAATGGGCTATGGCTACACCTTC. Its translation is CASSLQTGKIMGYGYTF.